Listed below are T cell receptor beta chains from one sample, sequenced in a study of T-cell memory formation after mild COVID-19. TCRdb used MiXCR to reprocess the 5' RACE reads, holding one entry per CDR3 protein. The table lists approximately 250,000 distinct CDR3 sequences, roughly 16% of them singletons. The sample was PBMCs or a T cell subset sorted from them (not recorded which). Source of these receptors: a young man who had mild COVID-19 (a few samples of this study predate the infection). Cell type and time point are not known. The CDR3 runs from the conserved cysteine through the conserved F or W. A D gene is named only where the DNA matches it firmly. Only part of the rows carry a size: once, few, many, or a class if the clone is expanded.

CDR3: CASSELAGTGDTQYF; DNA: TGTGCCAGCAGTGAGCTAGCGGGGACAGGGGATACGCAGTATTTT; size: few; V: TRBV12-3/TRBV12-4; J: TRBJ2-3; D: NA
CDR3: CASSSVTGAAQDGYTF; DNA: TGCGCCAGCAGCTCCGTGACAGGGGCCGCTCAGGATGGCTACACCTTC; size: NA; V: TRBV5-1; J: TRBJ1-2; D: TRBD1
CDR3: CASSYLRTGRTDTQYF; DNA: TGTGCCAGCAGTTACCTTCGGACAGGTCGCACAGATACGCAGTATTTT; size: NA; V: TRBV6-5; J: TRBJ2-3; D: TRBD1
CDR3: CASRGVNTEAFF; DNA: TGCGCCAGCCGAGGGGTGAACACTGAAGCTTTCTTT; size: NA; V: TRBV4-1; J: TRBJ1-1; D: NA
CDR3: CASSFGRGGMEYEQYF; DNA: TGTGCCAGCAGTTTCGGTCGGGGAGGGATGGAGTACGAGCAGTACTTC; size: few; V: TRBV27; J: TRBJ2-7; D: TRBD2
CDR3: CASTRTELYGYTF; DNA: TGTGCCAGCACCAGGACGGAGCTCTATGGCTACACCTTC; size: few; V: TRBV28; J: TRBJ1-2; D: NA
CDR3: CASQTDTDTQYF; DNA: TGTGCCAGTCAGACTGACACAGATACGCAGTATTTT; size: NA; V: TRBV5-4; J: TRBJ2-3; D: NA
CDR3: CAISKTSGNYNEQFF; DNA: TGTGCCATCAGTAAGACTAGCGGAAACTACAATGAGCAGTTCTTC; size: NA; V: TRBV10-3; J: TRBJ2-1; D: TRBD2
CDR3: CASSLRGPSNEQFF; DNA: TGTGCCAGCAGCTTGCGGGGGCCGTCGAATGAGCAGTTCTTC; size: NA; V: TRBV7-3; J: TRBJ2-1; D: NA
CDR3: CASSLLAAVGANEKLFF; DNA: TGTGCCAGCAGCTTGTTAGCGGCCGTTGGAGCTAATGAAAAACTGTTTTTT; size: NA; V: TRBV7-9; J: TRBJ1-4; D: NA
CDR3: CASSTGLAGNTGELFF; DNA: TGTGCCAGCAGCACGGGACTAGCGGGGAACACCGGGGAGCTGTTTTTT; size: NA; V: TRBV7-3; J: TRBJ2-2; D: TRBD2
CDR3: CATSDPSGSGELFF; DNA: TGTGCCACCAGTGACCCAAGCGGATCCGGGGAGCTGTTTTTT; size: few; V: TRBV24-1; J: TRBJ2-2; D: NA